Below are 23 T cell receptor beta chains sequenced from a single sample in a study of blood T cell repertoires in COVID-19. TCRdb keeps only in-frame clones here, not all; method: immunoSEQ multiplex PCR. This table has about 120,000 clones, roughly 80% appearing once. The sequenced sample was peripheral blood. These TCRs come from a man aged 25-45 years with acute or convalescent COVID-19.

The CDR3 DNA is TGTGCCAGTAGTGTGACAGGGGTTAATGAAAAACTGTTTTTT. It codes for CASSVTGVNEKLFF. This sequence joins TRBV19 and TRBJ1-4, with 8 nucleotides matching TRBD1. The CDR3 sequence is 14 residues long. The J segment lost 4 bases and the V segment lost 5 bases, leaving 3 bases of the junction unmatched. From germline, CDR1 is LNHDA and CDR2 SQIVND (reference sequence).

This chain connects TRBV5-6 to TRBJ1-1; D perhaps matches TRBD1 (6 bases). CDR3 length: 13 amino acids. CDR1 is SGHDT and CDR2 is YYEEEE in the germline V gene. The ends were cut back, 4 bases at V and 4 bases at J, with 11 bases in the middle. The CDR3 reads CASSLGGPTEAFF. DNA of the CDR3: TGTGCCAGCAGCCTGGGGGGGCCCACTGAAGCTTTCTTT.

This chain joins TRBV19 and TRBJ1-2; 7 bases line up with TRBD1. Germline CDR1 and CDR2: LNHDA and SQIVND (reference sequence). CDR3 size: 15 residues. Losses at the gene ends were 3 bases for V and 5 bases for J; bases not matched to a gene: 9. CDR3 amino acids: CASSIGARGLYGYTF. DNA for the CDR3: TGTGCCAGTAGTATCGGAGCAAGGGGGCTTTATGGCTACACCTTC.

The J gene is TRBJ2-5, the V gene TRBV30, with 7 bases that match TRBD1. Trimming took 1 base from V and 2 from J; bases not matched to a gene: 1. Germline loops: CDR1 GTSNPN, CDR2 SVGIG (reference sequence). This CDR3 region has 13 residues. Here the CDR3 DNA reads TGTGCCTGGAGTGGACAGGGTCAAGAGACCCAGTACTTC. Its protein is CAWSGQGQETQYF.

The chain links TRBV3-1 (or the pseudogene TRBV3-2) to TRBJ2-7, with D possibly being TRBD1 (6 bases). V lost 1 base to trimming and J lost 2 bases, with 12 bases between them. The CDR3 sequence is 15 residues long. CDR1 is LGHDT and CDR2 is YNNKEL in the germline V gene (reference sequence). The CDR3 DNA is TGTGCCAGCAGCCAAGTCACACAGGGCGCCTACGAGCAGTACTTC. Residues: CASSQVTQGAYEQYF.

This chain joins TRBV6-2 or TRBV6-3 and TRBJ2-5; possible D gene TRBD1, 6 bases. The CDR3 loop spans 18 amino acids. Germline values: CDR1 MNHEY, CDR2 SVGEGT. V was cut by 0 bases and J by 6 bases, with 23 bases left in between. The CDR3 nucleotides read TGTGCCAGCAGTTACTCGAACCAACTCCGGGACACTCGGAAGACCCAGTACTTC. This codes for CASSYSNQLRDTRKTQYF.

The gene calls are TRBV4-1 and TRBJ2-7; the D gene is possibly TRBD1 (7 bases). The CDR3 spans 15 residues. Trimming removed 3 bases at V and 2 bases at J, with 14 bases between. Per the germline V gene, CDR1 is MGHRA and CDR2 is YSYEKL. For the CDR3, the DNA is TGCGCCAGCAGCCAGTGGGGGGACAGACCCTACGAGCAGTACTTC. Its translation is CASSQWGDRPYEQYF.

The V call is TRBV6-2 or TRBV6-3, the J call TRBJ2-1; TRBD1 matches at 7 bases. This CDR3 contains 16 residues. CDR1 MNHEY and CDR2 SVGEGT come from the germline V gene. V gave up 5 bases and J gave up 4 bases; unmatched junction bases: 11. The CDR3 is CASSPLQGDLYNEQFF. In DNA, the CDR3 is TGTGCCAGCAGTCCACTTCAGGGGGACCTTTACAATGAGCAGTTCTTC.

The chain employs TRBV12-5 and TRBJ1-5; unclear D gene. Trimming took off 3 bases at V and 4 bases at J, with 13 bases between the two ends. The V gene's germline CDR1 is LGHNT and CDR2 FRNRAP. This CDR3 is 15 amino acids long. For the CDR3, the DNA is TGTGCTAGTGGTTTATTTGGGTCGGGTAATCAGCCCCAGCATTTT. Its protein is CASGLFGSGNQPQHF.

This chain connects TRBV7-9 to TRBJ2-3; TRBD1 is a possible D gene (7 bases). Germline V gene data show CDR1 as SEHNR and CDR2 as FQNEAQ (reference sequence). With 9 bases removed from V and 3 bases from J, the gap between germline ends came to 10 bases. This CDR3 has 12 amino acids. The CDR3 here is CARAGQTDTQYF. The CDR3 DNA is TGTGCCAGGGCGGGACAGACAGATACGCAGTATTTT.

This chain uses TRBV5-1 with TRBJ2-3; TRBD1 matches 7 bases. V trimming: 4 bases; J trimming: 2 bases; junction bases outside the gene matches: 7. CDR3 size: 15 residues. CDR1 is SGHRS, CDR2 YFSETQ, per germline. In nucleotides, the CDR3 is TGCGCCAGCAGCCAACGGACAGGAGACACAGATACGCAGTATTTT. Its protein product is CASSQRTGDTDTQYF.

The chain couples TRBV15 to TRBJ1-5, with 10 bases aligning to TRBD1. Germline values: CDR1 LNHNV, CDR2 YYDKDF (reference sequence). This CDR3 spans 16 amino acids. The V gene end was trimmed by 1 base and the J gene end by 6 bases; junction bases not matched to a gene: 6. CDR3 residues: CATSRAGTGVGQPQHF. For the CDR3, the DNA is TGTGCCACCAGCAGAGCCGGGACAGGGGTAGGTCAGCCCCAGCATTTT.

The chain has TRBV6-5 and TRBJ2-7, with 10 nucleotides matching TRBD2. Germline V gene lookup returns CDR1 MNHEY and CDR2 SVGAGI. The CDR3 contains 16 residues. V was clipped by 2 bases and J by 2 bases; unmatched bases: 6. The DNA of the CDR3 is TGTGCCAGCAGTTACGCACTAGCGGGGTCAACCTACGAGCAGTACTTC. It codes for CASSYALAGSTYEQYF.

J is TRBJ2-2 and V is TRBV18; tentatively, D is TRBD2 (5 bases). The CDR3 spans 17 residues. Germline V gene lookup returns CDR1 KGHSH and CDR2 LQKENI. The V gene lost 3 bases and the J gene lost 1 base, with 15 bases spanning the gap. CDR3 region: CASSPPRGSGNTGELFF. The CDR3 DNA reads TGTGCCAGCTCACCCCCACGTGGCAGCGGGAACACCGGGGAGCTGTTTTTT.

This clone counts as medium-sized. The chain joins TRBV19 to TRBJ1-5; TRBD1 might be the D (5 bases). Per germline, CDR1 LNHDA and CDR2 SQIVND (reference sequence). This CDR3 has 17 residues. Trimming removed 0 bases from V and 3 bases from J, with 15 bases in between. CDR3 nucleotide sequence: TGTGCCAGTAGTATAGATCTATACTCAGGGATCAATCAGCCCCAGCATTTT. It codes for CASSIDLYSGINQPQHF.

The chain combines TRBV2 with TRBJ1-4; D is undetermined. V dropped 4 bases and J dropped 0 bases, with 9 bases sitting between them. This CDR3 has 15 amino acids. Germline CDR1 SNHLY, CDR2 FYNNEI. CDR3 amino acids: CASSGSGTTNEKLFF. In DNA form, the CDR3 reads TGTGCCAGCAGTGGGTCCGGGACAACTAATGAAAAACTGTTTTTT.

This clone was recorded a few times. The chain uses TRBV5-6 and TRBJ2-4, with a weak D call TRBD1 (6 bases). V lost 4 bases and J lost 5, with 13 bases in between. The CDR3 is 14 amino acids. Germline CDR1 and CDR2: SGHDT and YYEEEE. CDR3 sequence (DNA): TGTGCCAGCAGCCCTGGACAGACTGAAAACATTCAGTACTTC. Its translation: CASSPGQTENIQYF. Looking up the rest from reference TRBV5-6 and TRBJ2-4 gives the full variable domain: DAGVTQSPTHLIKTRGQQVTLRCSPKSGHDTVSWYQQALGQGPQFIFQYYEEEERQRGNFPDRFSGHQFPNYSSELNVNALLLGDSALYLCASSPGQTENIQYFGAGTRLSVL.

The gene calls are TRBV5-1 and TRBJ1-1; a weak D match, TRBD1 (6 bases). CDR1 is SGHRS and CDR2 is YFSETQ in the germline V gene. Trimming pared 2 bases from V and 1 base from J, leaving 12 bases between. The CDR3 is made up of 15 amino acids. The CDR3 DNA reads TGCGCCAGCAGCTTCAACCGGGGGGCGAACACTGAAGCTTTCTTT. This translates into CASSFNRGANTEAFF.

This chain uses TRBV19 with TRBJ2-7; 8 bases agree with TRBD1. CDR1 and CDR2 from the germline V gene are LNHDA and SQIVND (reference sequence). V lost 5 bases, J lost 2 bases, and 14 bases stayed unmatched. The CDR3 runs 17 residues. CDR3 bases: TGTGCCAGTAGTGAATTCTTTGCCGAGACAGGGGCCTACGAGCAGTACTTC. Residues: CASSEFFAETGAYEQYF.

V gene TRBV5-5 combines with J gene TRBJ1-4; the match to TRBD1 covers 8 bases. J gave up 5 bases and V 4 bases, and 4 bases lay outside the gene matches. CDR1 and CDR2 from the germline V gene are SGHKS and YYEKEE (reference sequence). There are 14 residues in the CDR3. The CDR3 DNA follows: TGTGCCAGCAGCGAGACAGGGGTGAATGAAAAACTGTTTTTT. This codes for CASSETGVNEKLFF.

The CDR3 loop reads CASSSSGGENEQFF. Written as DNA, the CDR3 is TGTGCCAGCAGTTCGAGCGGAGGGGAGAATGAGCAGTTCTTC. The J gene is TRBJ2-1, the V gene TRBV6-6; the D gene is possibly TRBD2 (6 bases). Germline lookup yields CDR1 MNHNY and CDR2 SVGAGI (reference sequence). Trimming took off 4 bases at V and 7 bases at J, with 14 bases between the two ends. The CDR3 loop spans 14 amino acids.

On this clone itself: Other DNA sequences in the same sample also yield this CDR3. V gene TRBV19 combines with J gene TRBJ1-5, with TRBD1 matching 8 bases. The J segment lost 2 bases and the V segment lost 3 bases, leaving 3 bases of the junction unmatched. CDR3 length: 15 amino acids. Germline assignment: CDR1 LNHDA and CDR2 SQIVND (reference sequence). CDR3 sequence reads: CASSIGQGGNQPQHF. The CDR3 DNA sequence: TGTGCCAGTAGTATCGGACAGGGAGGCAATCAGCCCCAGCATTTT.

The chain combines TRBV29-1 with TRBJ2-7; 11 nucleotides align to TRBD2. This CDR3 region has 15 residues. Germline CDR1 SQVTM, CDR2 ANQGSEA. Trimming took 0 bases from V and 4 from J; bases not matched to a gene: 5. For the CDR3, the DNA is TGCAGCGTTGAAGATAGACTAGCGGGGAGTTACGAGCAGTACTTC. Protein: CSVEDRLAGSYEQYF.